Listed below are T cell receptor beta chains from one sample, sequenced in a study of blood T cell repertoires in COVID-19. Repertoires were generated with immunoSEQ multiplex PCR, while TCRdb's copy carries only in-frame clones and drops some. Seen here are around 200,000 clones, around four fifths observed once, and the top ten hold 8.6%. Sequencing input: peripheral blood. Receptors originate from a man aged 40-49 years with active or convalescent COVID-19. The CDR3 runs from the conserved cysteine through the conserved F or W. Fields, in order: V gene, D gene, J gene, clone size, CDR3 length, CDR3 protein, CDR3 DNA. D genes are given only for firm matches. Rows may omit the clone size; those that give it use once, few, many or a size class.

TRBV4-3	TRBD2	TRBJ2-2	NA	17	CASSRTLAGGRNGELFF	TGCGCCAGCAGCCGCACGCTAGCGGGGGGGCGGAACGGGGAGCTGTTTTTT
TRBV4-3	NA	TRBJ2-7	NA	19	CASSQELRVGNSGALEQYF	TGCGCCAGCAGCCAAGAGCTGCGGGTTGGAAATAGCGGAGCCTTAGAGCAGTACTTC
TRBV9	TRBD1	TRBJ1-4	NA	15	CASSVRGTVNEKLFF	TGTGCCAGCAGCGTAAGGGGGACAGTTAATGAAAAACTGTTTTTT
TRBV5-1	TRBD1	TRBJ2-6	once	17	CASSIRTGFTGANVLTF	TGCGCCAGCAGCATAAGGACAGGTTTCACTGGGGCCAACGTCCTGACTTTC
TRBV30	NA	TRBJ1-1	NA	11	CAWWRQFEAFF	TGTGCCTGGTGGAGACAGTTTGAAGCTTTCTTT
TRBV4-2	NA	TRBJ2-7	NA	14	CASSPGGGSYEQYF	TGTGCCAGCAGCCCAGGAGGAGGCTCCTACGAGCAGTACTTC
TRBV18	NA	TRBJ1-2	few	13	CASSPPTAHGYTF	TGTGCCAGCTCACCACCGACAGCCCATGGCTACACCTTC
TRBV5-4	NA	TRBJ2-7	NA	16	CASSSSGSAQPYEQYF	TGTGCCAGCAGTTCGTCGGGGTCGGCACAACCCTACGAGCAGTACTTC
TRBV7-2	NA	TRBJ1-5	NA	16	CASSLAWAVSNQPQHF	TGTGCCAGCAGCTTAGCGTGGGCAGTTAGCAATCAGCCCCAGCATTTT
TRBV11-3	TRBD1	TRBJ2-7	NA	14	CASSLDRTSYEQYF	TGTGCCAGCAGCTTGGACAGGACCTCCTACGAGCAGTACTTC
TRBV28	NA	TRBJ1-6	NA	16	CASRPDGGKNNSPLHF	TGTGCCAGCAGGCCGGACGGGGGGAAGAATAATTCACCCCTCCACTTT
TRBV28	NA	TRBJ2-7	NA	15	CASSLRVAGTYEQYF	TGTGCCAGCAGTTTACGGGTGGCGGGTACCTACGAGCAGTACTTC
TRBV4-1	TRBD2	TRBJ2-3	NA	16	CASSQLAGRGSNTQYF	TGCGCCAGCAGCCAGTTAGCGGGACGGGGCTCTAATACGCAGTATTTT
TRBV30	TRBD1	TRBJ2-5	once	15	CAWSVLDRGKETQYF	TGTGCCTGGAGTGTACTCGACAGGGGGAAAGAGACCCAGTACTTC
TRBV3-1/TRBV3-2	NA	TRBJ2-5	NA	13	CASSPQGQETQYF	TGTGCCAGCAGCCCACAGGGACAAGAGACCCAGTACTTC
TRBV3-1/TRBV3-2	TRBD2	TRBJ2-1	NA	17	CASSQGSLAGPYNEQFF	TGTGCCAGCAGCCAAGGTTCACTAGCGGGGCCCTACAATGAGCAGTTCTTC
TRBV14	TRBD1	TRBJ1-1	NA	13	CASSLLRTGQAFF	TGTGCCAGCAGCCTATTACGGACAGGCCAAGCTTTCTTT
TRBV5-1	NA	TRBJ1-1	NA	12	CASSQVNTEAFF	TGCGCCAGCAGCCAGGTGAACACTGAAGCTTTCTTT
TRBV7-9	NA	TRBJ2-5	few	14	CASSLGALQETQYF	TGTGCCAGCAGCTTAGGGGCATTACAAGAGACCCAGTACTTC
TRBV7-8	NA	TRBJ2-1	NA	14	CASSFREFYNEQFF	TGTGCCAGCAGCTTTCGGGAATTCTACAATGAGCAGTTCTTC
TRBV4-1	TRBD1	TRBJ1-2	NA	15	CASSQGPDREDGYTF	TGCGCCAGCAGCCAAGGCCCGGACAGGGAGGATGGCTACACCTTC
TRBV18	NA	TRBJ1-4	NA	16	CASSPKGLTGREKLFF	TGTGCCAGCTCACCGAAGGGACTCACCGGACGGGAAAAACTGTTTTTT
TRBV3-1/TRBV3-2	TRBD1	TRBJ1-2	NA	14	CASSHSGGSYGYTF	TGTGCCAGCAGCCATTCAGGGGGTAGCTATGGCTACACCTTC
TRBV6-4	NA	TRBJ2-5	few	14	CARDYRGGRETQYF	TGTGCCAGGGATTACAGGGGAGGTAGGGAGACCCAGTACTTC
TRBV19	TRBD1	TRBJ1-5	few	17	CASSTGQGGASNQPQHF	TGTGCCAGTAGTACCGGACAGGGGGGAGCTAGCAATCAGCCCCAGCATTTT
TRBV10-3	TRBD1	TRBJ2-5	NA	15	CAISETTGAQETQYF	TGTGCCATCAGTGAGACTACAGGGGCCCAAGAGACCCAGTACTTC
TRBV7-9	TRBD1	TRBJ2-5	NA	15	CASSEWDRGYETQYF	TGTGCCAGCAGTGAATGGGACAGGGGGTATGAGACCCAGTACTTC
TRBV30	NA	TRBJ1-2	NA	11	CAWSLQGLNTF	TGTGCCTGGAGTCTACAGGGCCTAAACACCTTC
TRBV28	TRBD1	TRBJ1-2	NA	15	CASSPGDREAYGYTF	TGTGCCAGCAGTCCCGGGGACAGGGAAGCCTATGGCTACACCTTC
TRBV10-1	NA	TRBJ1-2	NA	13	CASSDGTNYGYTF	TGCGCCAGCAGCGACGGGACTAACTATGGCTACACCTTC
TRBV10-1	NA	TRBJ1-1	NA	13	CASSESLMAEAFF	TGCGCCAGCAGTGAGTCACTGATGGCTGAAGCTTTCTTT
TRBV3-1/TRBV3-2	NA	TRBJ1-1	NA	15	CASSQGGRRGTEAFF	TGTGCCAGCAGCCAAGGAGGCAGACGGGGCACTGAAGCTTTCTTT
TRBV30	NA	TRBJ2-6	once	18	CAWSVPRQGYSGANVLTF	TGTGCCTGGAGTGTTCCACGGCAGGGGTACTCTGGGGCCAACGTCCTGACTTTC
TRBV27	NA	TRBJ1-2	NA	12	CASRGVLDGYTF	TGTGCCAGCAGGGGAGTATTGGATGGCTACACCTTC
TRBV29-1	NA	TRBJ1-2	NA	14	CSVGITGFGYGYTF	TGCAGCGTTGGGATCACAGGGTTCGGCTATGGCTACACCTTC
TRBV29-1	TRBD1	TRBJ2-7	NA	14	CSVVPGQGGYEQYF	TGCAGCGTTGTTCCGGGACAGGGAGGGTACGAGCAGTACTTC
TRBV18	NA	TRBJ1-5	NA	15	CASSPDGGRNQPQHF	TGTGCCAGCTCACCAGACGGGGGTCGCAATCAGCCCCAGCATTTT
TRBV5-1	TRBD1	TRBJ1-1	NA	14	CASSPTGKGTEAFF	TGCGCCAGCAGCCCGACAGGGAAGGGCACTGAAGCTTTCTTT
TRBV3-1/TRBV3-2	NA	TRBJ2-2	once	13	CASSQDTGRKLFF	TGTGCCAGCAGCCAAGACACAGGGAGAAAGCTGTTTTTT